These T cell receptor beta chains were read from a single sample in a study of cytomegalovirus exposure and HLA in healthy donors. Assay used: immunoSEQ multiplex PCR; TCRdb lists only in-frame clones, some missing. The repertoire consists of 200,000 to 250,000 clones, with around four fifths occurring once and the leading ten covering 4.5% to 6%. The source material was PBMCs. The receptors were gathered from a woman between 18 and 29 years old in good health and CMV-seronegative. CDR3s include the opening cysteine and the closing phenylalanine or tryptophan. The D gene is left open where the match is weak. Clone size appears in some rows only: once, few, many, or a class for an expanded clone.

>TRBD1|TRBJ2-7|NA|TRBV27
TGTGCCAGCAGACGGGGGACAGGGGGCTTGAACGAGCAGTACTTC
CASRRGTGGLNEQYF
>TRBD1|TRBJ1-1|NA|TRBV5-1
TGCGCCAGCAGCTTGTACCCCGGGACAGGGGGCCTGAACACTGAAGCTTTCTTT
CASSLYPGTGGLNTEAFF
>NA|TRBJ2-1|NA|TRBV7-3
TGTGCCAGCAGCCCCACGACAGGATTCGAGCAGTTCTTC
CASSPTTGFEQFF
>TRBD1|TRBJ2-2|NA|TRBV10-2
TGCGCCAGCAGACCGGGACAGGGGGCGCGAGGAACCGGGGAGCTGTTTTTT
CASRPGQGARGTGELFF
>TRBD1|TRBJ1-1|NA|TRBV2
TGTGCCAGCAGAGAGGGACAGGGGCACACTGAAGCTTTCTTT
CASREGQGHTEAFF
>NA|TRBJ2-7|few|TRBV14
TGTGCCAGCAGCCAAGATTGGCGGGGCATCGACGAGCAGTACTTC
CASSQDWRGIDEQYF
>NA|TRBJ1-2|few|TRBV28
TGTGCCAGCAGGCTAGAAGAGGTGAGCTATGGCTACACCTTC
CASRLEEVSYGYTF
>NA|TRBJ2-2|NA|TRBV28
TGTGCCAGCCGGGCACCGAACACCGGGGAGCTGTTTTTT
CASRAPNTGELFF
>TRBD1|TRBJ1-1|NA|TRBV13
TGTGCCAGCAGCGGAAGAACAGGGGACACTGAAGCTTTCTTT
CASSGRTGDTEAFF
>NA|TRBJ1-1|NA|TRBV9
TGTGCCAGCAGCCCCCGACAGAACACTGAAGCTTTCTTT
CASSPRQNTEAFF
>NA|TRBJ2-7|NA|TRBV29-1
TGCAGCGTTGGGAACGACGTAGGGGAAGTGAACGAGCAGTACTTC
CSVGNDVGEVNEQYF
>NA|TRBJ1-2|NA|TRBV30
TGTGCCTGGGATGAGGGGGGACGGCTGGACTATGGCTACACCTTC
CAWDEGGRLDYGYTF
>TRBD1|TRBJ1-2|NA|TRBV7-3
TGTGCCAGCAGCGAACAGGGGGGTTATGGTGGCTACACCTTC
CASSEQGGYGGYTF
>NA|TRBJ1-1|NA|TRBV5-1
TGCGCCAGCAGCGACGACAACCTCTTTGAAGCTTTCTTT
CASSDDNLFEAFF
>NA|TRBJ1-2|NA|TRBV15
TGTGCCACCAGCAGTCTCGGGACCAACTATGGCTACACCTTC
CATSSLGTNYGYTF
>TRBD2|TRBJ2-3|NA|TRBV6-1
TGTGCCAGCAGTGAAGCTCTACGAGGGAGGGCTAGCACAGATACGCAGTATTTT
CASSEALRGRASTDTQYF
>TRBD1|TRBJ2-7|NA|TRBV5-6
TGTGCCAGCAGCTTCAGACAGGGGGCCGCCTACGAGCAGTACTTC
CASSFRQGAAYEQYF
>TRBD2|TRBJ2-5|few|TRBV11-2
TGTGCCAGCAGCTTAGCAGTACTAGCGGGAGTGGAGACCCAGTACTTC
CASSLAVLAGVETQYF
>NA|TRBJ1-2|NA|TRBV5-1
TGCGCCAGCAGCTTTGACTGGTCGAGGGGCTACACCTTC
CASSFDWSRGYTF
>TRBD1|TRBJ2-1|NA|TRBV19
TGTGCCAGTAGCCCGACAGGGGGCGATGAGCAGTTCTTC
CASSPTGGDEQFF
>TRBD2|TRBJ2-4|NA|TRBV5-6
TGTGCCAGCAGCGATCCAGCGGGGGAGTCGGCCAAAAACATTCAGTACTTC
CASSDPAGESAKNIQYF
>NA|TRBJ2-4|NA|TRBV2
TGTGCCAGCAGGGCCGGCAGGGGTCCCAAAAACATTCAGTACTTC
CASRAGRGPKNIQYF
>TRBD1|TRBJ2-7|NA|TRBV28
TGTGCCAGCAGTGACCCCATGCAGGGACAGACCTACGAGCAGTACTTC
CASSDPMQGQTYEQYF
>NA|TRBJ1-4|NA|TRBV27
TGTGCCAGCAGGTTTAGGGGTTCTAATGAAAAACTGTTTTTT
CASRFRGSNEKLFF
>NA|TRBJ2-2|few|TRBV5-1
TGCGCCAGCGCGGGCCAGGGTGGGAACACCGGGGAGCTGTTTTTT
CASAGQGGNTGELFF
>TRBD2|TRBJ2-1|few|TRBV4-1
TGCGCCAGCAGCCAGTTAATAGCGGGAGATAACAATGAGCAGTTCTTC
CASSQLIAGDNNEQFF
>NA|TRBJ2-1|NA|TRBV30
TGTGCCTGGAGGGGGTACAATGAGCAGTTCTTC
CAWRGYNEQFF
>TRBD1|TRBJ1-3|NA|TRBV5-1
TGCGCCAGCAGCTTGGGTGGGACAGAAGGAAACACCATATATTTT
CASSLGGTEGNTIYF
>TRBD1|TRBJ2-3|NA|TRBV30
TGTGCCTGGCGGACAGGGACAGATACGCAGTATTTT
CAWRTGTDTQYF
>TRBD1|TRBJ1-6|NA|TRBV5-4
TGTGCCAGCAGCTACGACAGGGCTAATTCACCCCTCCACTTT
CASSYDRANSPLHF
>NA|TRBJ2-5|NA|TRBV11-1
TGTGCCAGCAGCTTTCGTGAGACCCAGTACTTC
CASSFRETQYF
>NA|TRBJ1-5|NA|TRBV6-1
TGTGCCAGCAGTGATAGCATGGCAGGGGGCAATCAGCCCCAGCATTTT
CASSDSMAGGNQPQHF
>NA|TRBJ2-7|NA|TRBV19
TGTGCCAGTAGTATCGCGGGGACGGGGCCCGAGCAGTACTTC
CASSIAGTGPEQYF
>NA|TRBJ1-1|once|TRBV19
TGTGCCAGTAGTATGTGGGGGGGCACTGAAGCTTTCTTT
CASSMWGGTEAFF
>NA|TRBJ2-5|NA|TRBV27
TGTGCCACCGGTGACAGTTCGCGGATCCAAGAGACCCAGTACTTC
CATGDSSRIQETQYF
>NA|TRBJ1-5|NA|TRBV7-6
TGTGCCAGCAGCCTTGATAATAGGTTGGGCAATCAGCCCCAGCATTTT
CASSLDNRLGNQPQHF
>NA|TRBJ1-2|NA|TRBV18
TGTGCCAGCTCACCCTCGATTGGCTACACCTTC
CASSPSIGYTF
>NA|TRBJ1-2|NA|TRBV6-5
TGTGCCAGCAGCCCCGGCGGGGGCTACACCTTC
CASSPGGGYTF
>NA|TRBJ2-7|NA|TRBV20-1
TGCAGTGCTCCACTCGTCAGGGAGCAGTACTTC
CSAPLVREQYF
>TRBD1|TRBJ1-6|NA|TRBV14
TGTGCCAGCAGCCGGGACAGGGGATCACCCCTCCACTTT
CASSRDRGSPLHF
>NA|TRBJ2-2|NA|TRBV7-3
TGTGCCAGCAGCTTATCCAGGAGGGCCGGGGAGCTGTTTTTT
CASSLSRRAGELFF
>NA|TRBJ2-7|NA|TRBV29-1
TGCAGCGCTGGGACAAACACCTACGAGCAGTACTTC
CSAGTNTYEQYF
>NA|TRBJ2-1|once|TRBV19
TGTGCCAGTAGTTCAAGCCTAGCCAGGCAACGTGAGCAGTTCTTC
CASSSSLARQREQFF
>TRBD1|TRBJ1-2|once|TRBV15
TGTGCCACCAGCAGAGAGAGGATCCGGGGACAGGGCGACTATGGCTACACCTTC
CATSRERIRGQGDYGYTF
>NA|TRBJ2-7|NA|TRBV30
TGTGCCTGGAGCCGGGGGTCCGGGACAGCCTATTACGAGCAGTACTTC
CAWSRGSGTAYYEQYF
>NA|TRBJ2-5|NA|TRBV5-1
TGCGCCAGCAGCCGTGAGCAGGGGCAAGAGACCCAGTACTTC
CASSREQGQETQYF
>NA|TRBJ1-2|NA|TRBV28
TGTGCCAGCAGTCCGGCCCGGGTTTCCACTATCACCTTC
CASSPARVSTITF
>NA|TRBJ2-7|NA|TRBV7-9
TGTGCCAGCAGCTTAGTGGGCCCCCCTACGAATCAGTACTTC
CASSLVGPPTNQYF
>NA|TRBJ1-2|NA|TRBV9
TGTGCCAGCAGCGTAGTCACGTACGAGAACTATGGCTACACCTTC
CASSVVTYENYGYTF
>TRBD1|TRBJ1-5|NA|TRBV11-2
TGTGCCAGCGGCAGGGGGCACAATCAGCCCCAGCATTTT
CASGRGHNQPQHF
>TRBD1|TRBJ1-6|NA|TRBV19
TGTGCCAGTGGTGCAGGGGGAGGTAATTCACCCCTCCACTTT
CASGAGGGNSPLHF
>NA|TRBJ2-1|NA|TRBV5-6
TGTGCCAGCGGGCAGAGCAATGAGCAGTTCTTC
CASGQSNEQFF
>NA|TRBJ2-7|once|TRBV9
TGTGCCAGCAGCGAAGGTCAATACTACGAGCAGTACTTC
CASSEGQYYEQYF
>NA|TRBJ2-7|NA|TRBV19
TGTGCCACCAAGGACCGGGACTCCTACGAGCAGTACTTC
CATKDRDSYEQYF
>NA|TRBJ1-2|few|TRBV2
TGTGCCAGCAGACCGGACAGTCCAGGCTACACCTTC
CASRPDSPGYTF
>NA|TRBJ2-3|NA|TRBV5-6
TGTGCCAGCAGCTTGGTTCAGGGGAGCGGAGATACGCAGTATTTT
CASSLVQGSGDTQYF